A selection of T cell receptor beta chains follows, all from one sample in a study of CD8+CD57+ T cells in acquired aplastic anemia. TCRdb re-analysed the reads in MiXCR, keeping a single row per CDR3 protein. The table shows 100,000 to 150,000 distinct CDR3 sequences, with more than 40% occurring only once. The sequenced material came from sorted CD4+, CD8+, or CD8+CD57+ T cells (not recorded which) from PBMCs. Source of these receptors: a human donor in good health, serving as a control. The CDR3 runs from the conserved cysteine through the conserved F or W. D genes are given only for firm matches.

V gene,J gene,D gene,CDR3 protein
TRBV19,TRBJ2-7,.,CASSMSGNEQYF
TRBV7-3,TRBJ2-7,TRBD1,CASSLSGQGAHEQYF
TRBV10-1,TRBJ2-3,.,CASSESRGDTQYF
TRBV7-9,TRBJ1-2,TRBD1,CASSFSKTGVDGYTF
TRBV19,TRBJ1-2,.,CASSIPAMDGYTF
TRBV20-1,.,.,CSASLRGAEQYF
TRBV14,TRBJ2-1,.,CASSQGTLGGPYNEQFF
TRBV6-5,TRBJ2-2,.,CASSYPQGTNTGELFF
TRBV11-2,TRBJ1-2,TRBD1,CASRPSDRGRSHGYTF
TRBV7-2,TRBJ1-5,.,CASSLVRGQPQHF
TRBV7-1,TRBJ2-2,TRBD2,CASSSGASGGTNTGELFF
TRBV11-2,TRBJ2-7,TRBD2,CASSSPRTSSIEQYF
TRBV7-2,TRBJ1-1,.,CASSPRTTLNTEAFF
TRBV29-1,TRBJ1-2,.,CSVGDGGGYTF
TRBV4-1,TRBJ1-2,.,CASSPLNPFYGYTF
TRBV20-1,TRBJ1-5,.,CSARPSGTVNQPQHF
TRBV6-1,TRBJ1-5,.,CASSEGRSGQNQPQHF
TRBV29-1,TRBJ1-1,.,CSVRGWTEAFF
TRBV25-1,TRBJ2-3,.,CASSWEVTDTQYF
TRBV20-1,TRBJ1-4,TRBD1,CSARAGTGEKLFF
TRBV24-1,TRBJ1-1,.,CATSDLLDPRWVNTEAFF
TRBV6-5,TRBJ2-7,TRBD1,CASSYLDRLKEQYF
TRBV20-1,TRBJ2-3,TRBD1,CSANGDSSVTDTQYF
TRBV7-2,TRBJ1-6,TRBD1,CASSLVGQGAGSPLHF
TRBV24-1,TRBJ1-2,.,CATSDPPREGYTF
TRBV29-1,TRBJ2-5,.,CSVHSGLQETQYF
TRBV29-1,TRBJ2-3,.,CSVESGGTDTQYF
TRBV4-1,TRBJ2-7,TRBD1,CASSATRDRGYEQYF
TRBV15,TRBJ2-5,TRBD2,CATSRERGGIETQYF
TRBV24-1,TRBJ2-7,.,CATSDLRGEQYF
TRBV2,TRBJ1-2,TRBD1,CASRRDSGYGYTF